The 2 T cell receptor beta chains in this list originate from one sample, sequenced in a study of control samples from healthy donors and cancer patients. Assay used: immunoSEQ multiplex PCR; TCRdb lists only in-frame clones, some missing. Among roughly 90,000 clones listed, almost 85% were seen once. Material: blood. Receptors originate from a woman between 55 and 75 years old in good health.

The chain recombines TRBV6-5 with TRBJ1-1; 7 bases agree with TRBD1. Germline CDR1 and CDR2: MNHEY and SVGAGI. The CDR3 contains 13 residues. The V segment lost 2 bases and the J segment 5 bases; nucleotides outside the gene matches: 2. The CDR3 loop reads CASSYSRGTEAFF. CDR3 nucleotides: TGTGCCAGCAGTTACAGCAGGGGGACTGAAGCTTTCTTT.

In this sample, this clone turned up once. V and J are TRBV5-5 and TRBJ2-5; D remains ambiguous. The CDR3 contains 13 residues. Trimming removed 0 bases at V and 4 bases at J, with 7 bases between. CDR1 is SGHKS and CDR2 is YYEKEE in the germline V gene (reference sequence). CDR3 coding DNA: TGTGCCAGCAGCTTGGATCCTCTAGAGACCCAGTACTTC. The encoded protein is CASSLDPLETQYF.